The rows below give T cell receptor beta chains drawn from one sample of a study of human T cells and chemical hapten exposure. TCRdb ran MiXCR on the RACE reads and lists one entry per CDR3 protein. This sample has approximately 73,000 distinct CDR3 sequences; about 9.4% occur once, and the top ten carry around 1.5%. The source was whole blood, collected in connection with sensitization to the hapten diphenylcyclopropenone (DPC). The receptors originated from a woman aged 50 to 60 with alopecia areata. Some clones in this sample may be carry-over from other donors' samples. Both conserved end residues are trimmed from each CDR3. Each record gives: J gene, V gene, CDR3 protein.

j_call: TRBJ1-4
v_call: TRBV7-2
cdr3_aa: ASSPRTGAEKLF

j_call: TRBJ1-2
v_call: TRBV12-3/TRBV12-4
cdr3_aa: ASSLETGPASYGYT

j_call: TRBJ2-4
v_call: TRBV30
cdr3_aa: AWSRTAFKNIQY

j_call: TRBJ2-7
v_call: TRBV4-3
cdr3_aa: ASSQDGAGAVDEQY

j_call: TRBJ2-5
v_call: TRBV9
cdr3_aa: ASSPGTWQETQY

j_call: TRBJ2-7
v_call: TRBV20-1
cdr3_aa: SARDKRSQSWEQY

j_call: TRBJ2-7
v_call: TRBV12-3/TRBV12-4
cdr3_aa: ASRSRGSGIHEQY

j_call: TRBJ1-6
v_call: TRBV9
cdr3_aa: ASSASRDSPLH

j_call: TRBJ2-1
v_call: TRBV29-1
cdr3_aa: SVDEGIDEQF

j_call: TRBJ1-4
v_call: TRBV27
cdr3_aa: ASSPPGPAWGKLF

j_call: TRBJ2-3
v_call: TRBV7-9
cdr3_aa: ASRPVSQGRSTDTQY

j_call: TRBJ2-7
v_call: TRBV7-2
cdr3_aa: ASSLARLTYEQY

j_call: TRBJ1-6
v_call: TRBV7-2
cdr3_aa: ASRWERQASYNSPLH

j_call: TRBJ1-2
v_call: TRBV18
cdr3_aa: ASSPTGDPGYT

j_call: TRBJ1-2
v_call: TRBV20-1
cdr3_aa: SARDTSGYGYT